This TCR beta chain was retrieved from a study of T cell clones after liver transplantation. Profiling relied on immunoSEQ multiplex PCR, and the TCRdb table lists in-frame clones only, not all of them. Of tens of thousands of clones in the sample, over 55% were seen once. This clone was observed at least ten times. This CDR3 spans 15 amino acids. Germline V gene data show CDR1 as LNHDA and CDR2 as SQIVND (reference sequence). V was pared by 7 bases and J by 4 bases, with 16 bases between. The TCR sequence derives from a human donor who received a liver transplant. The starting material was CD4+ T cells from blood, obtained before liver transplant. V gene TRBV19 combines with J gene TRBJ1-4; no clear D. The DNA for the CDR3 is TGTGCCAGTATTCCCCGACCAGGAGGTAATGAAAAACTGTTTTTT. It codes for CASIPRPGGNEKLFF.